The 10 T cell receptor beta chains given below trace back to one sample, sequenced in a study of shared clonotypes between healthy human individuals. The protocol was immunoSEQ multiplex PCR, while the TCRdb copy is restricted to in-frame clones and leaves out a portion. In the table there are about 2.4 million clones, approximately 94% of which are singletons. What was sequenced was naive CD4+ T cells from PBMCs. This sample's subset: CD45RA+ positively selected. The receptors derive from a man between 18 and 35 years old in good health. Some clones in this sample may be carry-over from other donors' samples.

This clone occurred a few times. This chain joins TRBV28 and TRBJ1-2; no reliable D call. Trimming removed 6 bases from V and 2 bases from J, with 4 bases in between. The germline CDR1 and CDR2 sequences are MDHEN and SYDVKM. This CDR3 is built from 11 residues. CDR3 residues: CASRQNYGYTF. As DNA, the CDR3 is TGTGCCAGCAGACAGAACTATGGCTACACCTTC.

Note on this clone: The same CDR3 arises from other DNA sequences in this sample as well. The chain employs TRBV28 and TRBJ2-4; D is possibly TRBD2 (5 bases). V lost 3 bases and J 2 bases, leaving 8 bases between the germline ends. This CDR3 is 14 amino acids long. Germline assignment: CDR1 MDHEN and CDR2 SYDVKM. CDR3 amino acids: CASSFGVSKNIQYF. As DNA, the CDR3 is TGTGCCAGCAGTTTCGGGGTCTCCAAAAACATTCAGTACTTC. The full variable domain, its missing parts supplied by reference TRBV28 and TRBJ2-4, is DVKVTQSSRYLVKRTGEKVFLECVQDMDHENMFWYRQDPGLGLRLIYFSYDVKMKEKGDIPEGYSVSREKKERFSLILESASTNQTSMYLCASSFGVSKNIQYFGAGTRLSVL.

About this clone itself: At the DNA level, this CDR3 is encoded by other sequences in the same sample as well. V gene TRBV5-1 combines with J gene TRBJ1-1, with no clear D. V lost 2 bases and J 0 bases, leaving 8 bases between the germline ends. The CDR3 spans 14 residues. Looked up from germline, CDR1 is SGHRS and CDR2 is YFSETQ. The CDR3 protein is CASSFRQLNTEAFF. The CDR3 region has the DNA TGCGCCAGCAGCTTTAGGCAGTTGAACACTGAAGCTTTCTTT.

The rearrangement uses TRBV5-1 and TRBJ2-3; D not resolved. This CDR3 contains 12 residues. The germline gives CDR1 SGHRS, CDR2 YFSETQ. V lost 4 bases to trimming and J lost 5 bases, with 8 bases between them. DNA for the CDR3: TGCGCCAGCAGCAGGATGGGAGATACGCAGTATTTT. Its translation: CASSRMGDTQYF.

This clone was counted between two and nine times. Other nucleotide sequences from this sample produce the same CDR3. V and J are TRBV5-1 and TRBJ1-4; 9 nucleotides align to TRBD1. Unmatched junction bases numbered 8, after V lost 5 bases and J lost 6 bases. The CDR3 is 15 residues long. Germline CDR1 reads SGHRS; CDR2 reads YFSETQ. The CDR3 is CASSLGTGRDEKLFF. CDR3 bases: TGCGCCAGCAGTCTAGGGACAGGGCGCGATGAAAAACTGTTTTTT.

The genes are TRBV15 and TRBJ1-4; 10 positions agree with TRBD1. The CDR3 consists of 16 residues. The trim removed 0 bases at V and 5 bases at J, leaving 3 bases unmatched. Germline V CDR1 and CDR2: LNHNV, YYDKDF (reference sequence). DNA of the CDR3: TGTGCCACCAGCAGAGAGGGGACAGGGGTGAATGAAAAACTGTTTTTT. Translating it yields CATSREGTGVNEKLFF.

This chain uses TRBV28 with TRBJ1-3; the D is unclear. Germline CDR1 is MDHEN and CDR2 is SYDVKM. The CDR3 covers 14 residues. This chain's CDR3 is CGSCERDSGNTIYF. In DNA form, the CDR3 reads TGTGGAAGTTGTGAAAGGGACTCTGGAAACACCATATATTTT.

The chain employs TRBV7-5 and TRBJ2-5; TRBD2 is the table's D call and was not checked against the DNA. TRBV7-5 corresponds to a pseudogene. The CDR3 extends over 16 amino acids. CDR3 DNA sequence: TGTGTCAGAAGTACCGTCGGGAGCCCCACACAAGAGACCCAGTACTTC. Its translation is CVRSTVGSPTQETQYF.

The rearrangement joins TRBV28 to TRBJ2-3; 7 bases match TRBD2. This CDR3 has 14 amino acids. In germline, CDR1 is MDHEN, CDR2 SYDVKM. Trimming at V came to 7 bases and at J to 2 bases, leaving 6 bases not matched to a gene. The CDR3 nucleotides read TGTGCCAGCACTCCAGCGGGGAACACAGATACGCAGTATTTT. Translating gives CASTPAGNTDTQYF. The full variable domain, in which reference TRBV28 and TRBJ2-3 provide the parts outside the CDR3, is DVKVTQSSRYLVKRTGEKVFLECVQDMDHENMFWYRQDPGLGLRLIYFSYDVKMKEKGDIPEGYSVSREKKERFSLILESASTNQTSMYLCASTPAGNTDTQYFGPGTRLTVL.

Comment on this clone: This sample includes further DNA sequences coding for the same CDR3. The chain carries TRBV7-3 and TRBJ2-5; D is ambiguous. CDR1 is SGHTA and CDR2 is FQGTGA in the germline V gene. V was pared by 4 bases and J by 4 bases, with 10 bases between. The CDR3 is 13 amino acids. The CDR3 nucleotides read TGTGCCAGCAGCTCAGCCCCGGGAGAGACCCAGTACTTC. It specifies CASSSAPGETQYF.